A selection of T cell receptor beta chains follows, all from one sample in a study of blood T cell repertoires in COVID-19. Only in-frame clones appear in the TCRdb table, and some are missing; sequencing was by immunoSEQ multiplex PCR. Here the sample spans over 250,000 clones, around 90% being singletons. Sequencing was performed on peripheral blood. The receptors were sampled from a man aged 50-59 years with acute or convalescent COVID-19. The CDR3 runs from the conserved cysteine through the conserved F or W. The D gene is left open where the match is weak. Part of the rows lack a size; the others show once, few, many or a class for expanded clones.

j_call: TRBJ1-4; v_call: TRBV25-1; d_call: TRBD1; clone_size: -; cdr3_aa: CASSETGQYSEKLFF; cdr3_nt: TGTGCCAGCAGTGAAACGGGACAGTATTCTGAAAAACTGTTTTTT
j_call: TRBJ2-2; v_call: TRBV5-1; d_call: TRBD2; clone_size: -; cdr3_aa: CASSPGGLSTGELFF; cdr3_nt: TGCGCCAGCAGCCCGGGGGGGCTGTCCACCGGGGAGCTGTTTTTT
j_call: TRBJ2-6; v_call: TRBV5-5; d_call: TRBD1; clone_size: -; cdr3_aa: CASSLPGQGIPGANVLTF; cdr3_nt: TGTGCCAGCAGCCTGCCGGGACAGGGGATACCTGGGGCCAACGTCCTGACTTTC
j_call: TRBJ1-3; v_call: TRBV14; d_call: -; clone_size: -; cdr3_aa: CASSQVSNTIYF; cdr3_nt: TGTGCCAGCAGCCAAGTAAGCAACACCATATATTTT
j_call: TRBJ1-6; v_call: TRBV3-1/TRBV3-2; d_call: -; clone_size: -; cdr3_aa: CASSQGRQVGSPLHF; cdr3_nt: TGTGCCAGCAGCCAAGGGCGACAGGTTGGCTCACCCCTCCACTTT
j_call: TRBJ2-5; v_call: TRBV5-6; d_call: TRBD1; clone_size: -; cdr3_aa: CASRQGAVGETQYF; cdr3_nt: TGTGCCAGCAGACAGGGGGCTGTCGGAGAGACCCAGTACTTC
j_call: TRBJ1-1; v_call: TRBV5-8; d_call: -; clone_size: -; cdr3_aa: CASSPTPMNTEAFF; cdr3_nt: TGTGCCAGCAGCCCGACACCTATGAACACTGAAGCTTTCTTT
j_call: TRBJ1-5; v_call: TRBV18; d_call: -; clone_size: once; cdr3_aa: CASSRAGSNQPQHF; cdr3_nt: TGTGCCAGCTCACGGGCGGGGAGCAATCAGCCCCAGCATTTT
j_call: TRBJ1-1; v_call: TRBV29-1; d_call: TRBD1; clone_size: -; cdr3_aa: CSVEGQGGTEAFF; cdr3_nt: TGCAGCGTCGAGGGACAGGGGGGCACTGAAGCTTTCTTT
j_call: TRBJ2-3; v_call: TRBV19; d_call: -; clone_size: -; cdr3_aa: CASSNRKGDTQYF; cdr3_nt: TGTGCCAGCTCGAACCGAAAGGGGGATACGCAGTATTTT
j_call: TRBJ1-2; v_call: TRBV7-9; d_call: TRBD1; clone_size: -; cdr3_aa: CASSTTGGAYYGYTF; cdr3_nt: TGTGCCAGCAGTACTACAGGGGGCGCTTACTATGGCTACACCTTC
j_call: TRBJ1-4; v_call: TRBV2; d_call: -; clone_size: -; cdr3_aa: CASHRGEKLFF; cdr3_nt: TGTGCCAGCCATCGGGGGGAAAAACTGTTTTTT
j_call: TRBJ1-2; v_call: TRBV6-5; d_call: -; clone_size: -; cdr3_aa: CASSYRAGPHGYTF; cdr3_nt: TGTGCCAGCAGTTACCGGGCAGGGCCCCATGGCTACACCTTC
j_call: TRBJ2-7; v_call: TRBV3-1/TRBV3-2; d_call: -; clone_size: -; cdr3_aa: CASSQSKSGTYEQYF; cdr3_nt: TGTGCCAGCAGCCAGTCAAAATCCGGGACCTACGAGCAGTACTTC
j_call: TRBJ2-1; v_call: TRBV10-1; d_call: -; clone_size: -; cdr3_aa: CASSESRPLPNEQFF; cdr3_nt: TGCGCCAGCAGTGAGTCCAGGCCCCTTCCCAATGAGCAGTTCTTC
j_call: TRBJ2-3; v_call: TRBV5-1; d_call: -; clone_size: -; cdr3_aa: CASSLVQIDTDTQYF; cdr3_nt: TGCGCCAGCAGCTTGGTACAGATAGACACAGATACGCAGTATTTT
j_call: TRBJ2-1; v_call: TRBV4-1; d_call: TRBD2; clone_size: -; cdr3_aa: CASSQDSPASGGRNEQFF; cdr3_nt: TGCGCCAGCAGCCAAGATTCCCCGGCTAGCGGGGGACGCAATGAGCAGTTCTTC
j_call: TRBJ2-2; v_call: TRBV5-8; d_call: TRBD2; clone_size: -; cdr3_aa: CASRKRGGTANTGELFF; cdr3_nt: TGTGCCAGCAGGAAGCGGGGGGGCACCGCGAACACCGGGGAGCTGTTTTTT
j_call: TRBJ1-5; v_call: TRBV27; d_call: -; clone_size: -; cdr3_aa: CASSLTALGAQPQHF; cdr3_nt: TGTGCCAGCAGTTTAACTGCATTGGGGGCTCAGCCCCAGCATTTT
j_call: TRBJ1-1; v_call: TRBV2; d_call: TRBD1; clone_size: -; cdr3_aa: CASSGDRDAEAFF; cdr3_nt: TGTGCCAGCAGCGGGGACAGGGACGCTGAAGCTTTCTTT
j_call: TRBJ1-3; v_call: TRBV6-5; d_call: -; clone_size: -; cdr3_aa: CASSYGAANGNTIYF; cdr3_nt: TGTGCCAGCAGTTACGGGGCAGCGAATGGAAACACCATATATTTT
j_call: TRBJ1-1; v_call: TRBV2; d_call: TRBD1; clone_size: few; cdr3_aa: CASSGQGNTEAFF; cdr3_nt: TGTGCCAGCAGCGGACAGGGGAACACTGAAGCTTTCTTT
j_call: TRBJ2-5; v_call: TRBV19; d_call: TRBD2; clone_size: -; cdr3_aa: CASSISASGPTQYF; cdr3_nt: TGTGCCAGTAGTATATCGGCTAGCGGGCCGACCCAGTACTTC
j_call: TRBJ1-1; v_call: TRBV4-1; d_call: TRBD1; clone_size: -; cdr3_aa: CASSQEMGQGTGNTEAFF; cdr3_nt: TGCGCCAGCAGCCAAGAAATGGGACAGGGGACCGGGAACACTGAAGCTTTCTTT
j_call: TRBJ2-3; v_call: TRBV19; d_call: -; clone_size: -; cdr3_aa: CASSIGRSTDTQYF; cdr3_nt: TGTGCCAGTAGTATAGGGAGAAGCACAGATACGCAGTATTTT
j_call: TRBJ1-2; v_call: TRBV7-9; d_call: -; clone_size: -; cdr3_aa: CASSLQGGNYGYTF; cdr3_nt: TGTGCCAGCAGCTTACAGGGTGGTAACTATGGCTACACCTTC
j_call: TRBJ1-1; v_call: TRBV7-8; d_call: TRBD1; clone_size: once; cdr3_aa: CASSLVQGAAEAFF; cdr3_nt: TGTGCCAGCAGCTTAGTACAGGGGGCCGCTGAAGCTTTCTTT
j_call: TRBJ2-3; v_call: TRBV24-1; d_call: -; clone_size: -; cdr3_aa: CATSEGAETSTDTQYF; cdr3_nt: TGTGCCACCAGTGAGGGGGCGGAAACTAGCACAGATACGCAGTATTTT
j_call: TRBJ1-6; v_call: TRBV7-6; d_call: TRBD1; clone_size: -; cdr3_aa: CASSTGTGPLHF; cdr3_nt: TGTGCCAGCAGCACCGGGACAGGGCCCCTCCACTTT
j_call: TRBJ2-7; v_call: TRBV14; d_call: -; clone_size: -; cdr3_aa: CASSQRYEQYF; cdr3_nt: TGTGCCAGCAGCCAACGCTACGAGCAGTACTTC
j_call: TRBJ2-2; v_call: TRBV2; d_call: TRBD2; clone_size: -; cdr3_aa: CASTPSGGANTGELFF; cdr3_nt: TGTGCCAGCACCCCTAGCGGGGGGGCCAACACCGGGGAGCTGTTTTTT
j_call: TRBJ2-7; v_call: TRBV19; d_call: -; clone_size: -; cdr3_aa: CASSRSQGEAYEQYF; cdr3_nt: TGTGCCAGTAGTAGATCCCAGGGGGAGGCCTACGAGCAGTACTTC
j_call: TRBJ2-3; v_call: TRBV7-8; d_call: TRBD2; clone_size: -; cdr3_aa: CASSFVAGSDTQYF; cdr3_nt: TGTGCCAGCAGCTTCGTAGCGGGGTCTGATACGCAGTATTTT
j_call: TRBJ2-7; v_call: TRBV6-5; d_call: -; clone_size: -; cdr3_aa: CASSYRTDSYEQYF; cdr3_nt: TGTGCCAGCAGTTACAGGACAGATTCCTACGAGCAGTACTTC
j_call: TRBJ2-7; v_call: TRBV10-3; d_call: -; clone_size: few; cdr3_aa: CAISPGTTFEQYF; cdr3_nt: TGTGCCATCAGCCCCGGGACAACCTTTGAGCAGTACTTC
j_call: TRBJ1-1; v_call: TRBV6-1; d_call: -; clone_size: -; cdr3_aa: CASSDGGRWGTEAFF; cdr3_nt: TGTGCCAGCAGTGACGGGGGGCGATGGGGCACTGAAGCTTTCTTT
j_call: TRBJ1-3; v_call: TRBV11-2; d_call: -; clone_size: -; cdr3_aa: CASSAMGLLGTIYF; cdr3_nt: TGTGCCAGCAGCGCCATGGGACTCTTGGGCACCATATATTTT
j_call: TRBJ2-7; v_call: TRBV5-1; d_call: -; clone_size: -; cdr3_aa: CASSSAAGSYEQYF; cdr3_nt: TGCGCCAGCAGTTCAGCCGCAGGGTCCTACGAGCAGTACTTC
j_call: TRBJ1-2; v_call: TRBV13; d_call: -; clone_size: once; cdr3_aa: CASSSPRGKANYGYTF; cdr3_nt: TGTGCCAGCAGCTCCCCGAGAGGGAAAGCTAACTATGGCTACACCTTC
j_call: TRBJ1-3; v_call: TRBV6-5; d_call: TRBD1; clone_size: -; cdr3_aa: CATEQGVQGNTIYF; cdr3_nt: TGTGCCACCGAACAGGGGGTCCAAGGGAACACCATATATTTT
j_call: TRBJ1-6; v_call: TRBV5-8; d_call: -; clone_size: -; cdr3_aa: CASSSHPNSPLHF; cdr3_nt: TGTGCCAGCAGCTCACACCCAAATTCACCCCTCCACTTT
j_call: TRBJ1-3; v_call: TRBV19; d_call: -; clone_size: -; cdr3_aa: CATGTFSGNTIYF; cdr3_nt: TGTGCCACCGGGACATTCTCTGGAAACACCATATATTTT
j_call: TRBJ1-4; v_call: TRBV25-1; d_call: -; clone_size: -; cdr3_aa: CASTSVRGGEKLFF; cdr3_nt: TGTGCCAGCACTTCCGTCCGGGGAGGCGAAAAACTGTTTTTT
j_call: TRBJ1-2; v_call: TRBV6-6; d_call: -; clone_size: few; cdr3_aa: CASSPGVNYGYTF; cdr3_nt: TGTGCCAGCAGTCCGGGTGTTAACTATGGCTACACCTTC
j_call: TRBJ2-7; v_call: TRBV7-9; d_call: TRBD1; clone_size: -; cdr3_aa: CASSSHRGDEQYF; cdr3_nt: TGTGCCAGCAGCTCCCACAGGGGCGACGAGCAGTACTTC
j_call: TRBJ1-5; v_call: TRBV7-9; d_call: -; clone_size: -; cdr3_aa: CASSLARGLGPQHF; cdr3_nt: TGTGCCAGCAGCTTAGCCCGGGGGTTAGGGCCCCAGCATTTT
j_call: TRBJ1-3; v_call: TRBV3-1/TRBV3-2; d_call: TRBD1; clone_size: -; cdr3_aa: CASSQDPGQGDTIYF; cdr3_nt: TGTGCCAGCAGCCAAGATCCAGGACAGGGGGACACCATATATTTT
j_call: TRBJ1-2; v_call: TRBV12-3/TRBV12-4; d_call: -; clone_size: -; cdr3_aa: CASSFGVDYGYTF; cdr3_nt: TGTGCCAGCAGTTTCGGGGTTGACTATGGCTACACCTTC
j_call: TRBJ1-6; v_call: TRBV9; d_call: TRBD1; clone_size: few; cdr3_aa: CASSLLGTVSSPLHF; cdr3_nt: TGTGCCAGCAGCCTTCTTGGGACAGTGTCTTCACCCCTCCACTTT
j_call: TRBJ2-2; v_call: TRBV15; d_call: -; clone_size: -; cdr3_aa: CATSRDQGTGELFF; cdr3_nt: TGTGCCACCAGCAGAGATCAGGGAACCGGGGAGCTGTTTTTT
j_call: TRBJ1-2; v_call: TRBV6-6; d_call: -; clone_size: -; cdr3_aa: CASRRGRVPDSNYGYTF; cdr3_nt: TGTGCCAGCAGACGAGGCCGGGTTCCAGATTCTAACTATGGCTACACCTTC
j_call: TRBJ1-1; v_call: TRBV19; d_call: -; clone_size: -; cdr3_aa: CASSSTSAEAFF; cdr3_nt: TGTGCCAGTAGTTCCACCTCGGCTGAAGCTTTCTTT
j_call: TRBJ2-7; v_call: TRBV5-1; d_call: -; clone_size: -; cdr3_aa: CASRGTGIEQYF; cdr3_nt: TGCGCCAGCAGGGGAACAGGGATCGAGCAGTACTTC
j_call: TRBJ2-5; v_call: TRBV5-4; d_call: TRBD2; clone_size: -; cdr3_aa: CASSPGLANQETQYF; cdr3_nt: TGTGCCAGCAGCCCGGGACTAGCGAACCAAGAGACCCAGTACTTC
j_call: TRBJ1-1; v_call: TRBV6-5; d_call: -; clone_size: few; cdr3_aa: CASSPVKPLNTEAFF; cdr3_nt: TGTGCCAGCAGTCCCGTGAAGCCCCTGAACACTGAAGCTTTCTTT
j_call: TRBJ1-2; v_call: TRBV5-8; d_call: TRBD1; clone_size: -; cdr3_aa: CASSGRGFGYTF; cdr3_nt: TGTGCCAGCAGCGGCAGGGGGTTCGGCTACACCTTC
j_call: TRBJ1-1; v_call: TRBV10-1; d_call: TRBD1; clone_size: -; cdr3_aa: CASSDNWDRGLTEAFF; cdr3_nt: TGCGCCAGCAGTGATAATTGGGACAGGGGATTGACTGAAGCTTTCTTT
j_call: TRBJ1-5; v_call: TRBV19; d_call: TRBD1; clone_size: -; cdr3_aa: CASSIGGGQGKGQPQHF; cdr3_nt: TGTGCCAGTAGTATAGGTGGGGGACAGGGGAAGGGCCAGCCCCAGCATTTT